The 24 T cell receptor beta chains below all came from one sample that was sequenced in a study of neurological immune-mediated disorders. TCRdb itself ran the 5' RACE reads through MiXCR, one entry per CDR3 protein. There are fewer than 50,000 distinct CDR3 sequences in the sample; more than 14% occur only once, and roughly 3.4% lies in the top ten. The specimen was CD4+ T cells from blood. Source of these receptors: an older woman with HTLV-1-associated myelopathy (HAM/TSP).

This clonotype occurred many times. The chain employs TRBV7-8 and TRBJ1-3; D ambiguous. The CDR3 is made up of 16 amino acids. V lost 1 base to trimming and J lost 0 bases, with 10 bases between them. The germline V gene encodes CDR1 SGHVS and CDR2 FQNEAQ. CDR3 protein: CASSLVAGHSGNTIYF. The DNA of the CDR3 is TGTGCCAGCAGCTTAGTGGCCGGGCACTCTGGAAACACCATATATTTT.

The chain has TRBV6-5 and TRBJ2-7; 7 nucleotides line up with TRBD1. V lost 6 bases and J lost 3; bases outside the gene matches: 11. CDR1 MNHEY and CDR2 SVGAGI come from the germline V gene. The CDR3 has 15 amino acids. The CDR3 reads CASSRQHRGGYEQYF. As DNA, the CDR3 is TGTGCCAGCAGCCGCCAGCACAGGGGTGGCTACGAGCAGTACTTC.

This clonotype was recorded at least ten times. The chain is built from TRBV5-1 and TRBJ1-1; D is unresolved. V was shortened by 2 bases and J by 3 bases, with 8 bases between the two germline ends. Germline V CDR1 and CDR2: SGHRS, YFSETQ. The CDR3 extends over 13 amino acids. CDR3 amino acids: CASSFEGDTEAFF. The CDR3 coding sequence is TGCGCCAGCAGCTTCGAGGGCGACACTGAAGCTTTCTTT.

The chain carries TRBV28 and TRBJ2-2; 8 bases are shared with TRBD2. Trimming took 10 bases from V and 1 from J; bases not matched to a gene: 8. Germline V lookup: CDR1 MDHEN, CDR2 SYDVKM. The CDR3 covers 15 residues. CDR3 bases: TGTGCCACCGCGGTCGCGGGGGGGAACACCGGGGAGCTGTTTTTT. Residues: CATAVAGGNTGELFF. Looking up the rest from reference TRBV28 and TRBJ2-2 gives the full variable domain: DVKVTQSSRYLVKRTGEKVFLECVQDMDHENMFWYRQDPGLGLRLIYFSYDVKMKEKGDIPEGYSVSREKKERFSLILESASTNQTSMYLCATAVAGGNTGELFFGEGSRLTVL.

This clonotype was observed at least ten times. V gene TRBV5-1 combines with J gene TRBJ2-7; a possible D gene is TRBD1 (6 bases). Trimming took off 2 bases at V and 0 bases at J, with 15 bases between the two ends. CDR1 is SGHRS, CDR2 YFSETQ, per germline. The CDR3 has 16 residues. Here the CDR3 DNA reads TGCGCCAGCAGCTTAACCTACCGGGACACCTCCTACGAGCAGTACTTC. This codes for CASSLTYRDTSYEQYF.

The sample holds many counts of this clonotype. J is TRBJ1-3 and V is TRBV20-1; D unclear. V was shortened by 5 bases and J by 3 bases, with 11 bases between the two germline ends. The germline gives CDR1 DFQATT, CDR2 SNEGSKA (reference sequence). The CDR3 is 13 residues long. CDR3 sequence: CSALSVHGNTIYF. The CDR3 DNA sequence: TGCAGTGCTCTTAGCGTACATGGAAACACCATATATTTT.

This rearrangement joins TRBV29-1 to TRBJ2-1; the match to TRBD2 covers 13 bases. Germline loops: CDR1 SQVTM, CDR2 ANQGSEA. This CDR3 comprises 15 residues. The V and J ends lost 5 bases and 9 bases, in that order; junction bases with no gene match: 10. The CDR3 region has the DNA TGCAGCGTTTTGGGACTAGCGGGACGATTGGGTGAGCAGTTCTTC. Its protein is CSVLGLAGRLGEQFF.

This clonotype was detected many times. The chain combines TRBV12-3 or TRBV12-4 with TRBJ1-3, with TRBD1 as a possible D gene (5 bases). Trimming shortened V by 8 bases and J by 0 bases, and 14 bases separated the two germline ends. The CDR3 covers 15 residues. This CDR3 reads CASGARVRSGNTIYF. CDR3 bases: TGTGCCAGCGGGGCCAGGGTCCGCTCTGGAAACACCATATATTTT.

This clonotype was observed many times. The rearrangement uses TRBV5-6 and TRBJ2-1; TRBD1 matches at 8 bases. Trimming removed 1 base from V and 8 bases from J; junction bases left unmatched: 14. The CDR3 loop spans 17 amino acids. Germline CDR1 SGHDT, CDR2 YYEEEE. CDR3 in amino acids: CASSLITGQGLSYEQFF. The DNA of the CDR3 is TGTGCCAGCAGCTTGATAACCGGACAGGGATTAAGTTATGAGCAGTTCTTC.

This clonotype was counted many times. The chain links TRBV7-6 to TRBJ2-3; 10 nucleotides line up with TRBD1. Trimming took 5 bases from V and 2 from J; bases not matched to a gene: 7. The CDR3 consists of 16 residues. Germline V gene lookup returns CDR1 SGHVS and CDR2 FNYEAQ. CDR3 in DNA: TGTGCCAGCAGCGCCATGACAGGGGGCCCCACAGATACGCAGTATTTT. Encoded protein: CASSAMTGGPTDTQYF.

This clonotype was seen ten or more times. The V and J genes are TRBV20-1 and TRBJ2-1, with D hard to call. CDR1 is DFQATT and CDR2 is SNEGSKA in the germline V gene (reference sequence). CDR3 length: 14 residues. Trimming took 0 bases from V and 6 from J, leaving 12 bases between them. The CDR3 DNA reads as TGCAGTGCTAGAGATGGAAGAGGTATCAATGAGCAGTTCTTC. It codes for CSARDGRGINEQFF.

There are many counts of this clonotype. The chain employs TRBV30 and TRBJ1-1; D ambiguous. With 3 bases removed from V and 5 bases from J, the gap between germline ends came to 7 bases. CDR3 length: 11 amino acids. The germline V gene encodes CDR1 GTSNPN and CDR2 SVGIG (reference sequence). The CDR3 nucleotides read TGTGCCTGGAGCGGAGTAACTGAAGCTTTCTTT. Its translation is CAWSGVTEAFF.

This clonotype appeared many times. The gene calls are TRBV20-1 and TRBJ1-4; 10 nucleotides match TRBD1. The CDR3 contains 13 residues. J was trimmed by 7 bases and V by 5 bases; bases with no gene match: 4. In germline, CDR1 is DFQATT, CDR2 SNEGSKA (reference sequence). CDR3 sequence (DNA): TGCAGTGCTTCCGGGACAGGGGTTGAAAAACTGTTTTTT. This translates into CSASGTGVEKLFF.

This clonotype appeared many times. The chain recombines TRBV5-1 with TRBJ2-3; 7 bases are a match to TRBD2. The germline V gene has CDR1 SGHRS and CDR2 YFSETQ. This CDR3 has 16 amino acids. V shed 0 bases and J 2 bases; nucleotides not matched to a gene: 6. The CDR3 bases are TGCGCCAGCAGCTTGGCTCTAGCGGAATACACAGATACGCAGTATTTT. Protein: CASSLALAEYTDTQYF.

This clonotype was recorded at least ten times. The V call is TRBV5-1, the J call TRBJ1-2, with D possibly matching TRBD1 (5 bases). Germline lookup yields CDR1 SGHRS and CDR2 YFSETQ. Trimming took 0 bases from V and 2 from J, leaving 11 bases between them. The CDR3 is 15 residues long. The CDR3 loop is CASSLDGSGNYGYTF. The DNA of the CDR3 is TGCGCCAGCAGCTTGGATGGTTCAGGGAACTATGGCTACACCTTC.

Many counts were recorded for this clonotype. This chain links TRBV7-8 with TRBJ1-2, with 8 bases that match TRBD1. The junction had 11 bases not matched to a gene; V was cut back by 5 bases and J by 6 bases. Germline loops: CDR1 SGHVS, CDR2 FQNEAQ. This CDR3 contains 15 residues. The CDR3 loop reads CASSPAQGARNGYTF. CDR3 nucleotides: TGTGCCAGCAGCCCGGCCCAGGGGGCGCGGAATGGCTACACCTTC. Supplemented by reference TRBV7-8 and TRBJ1-2, the full variable domain reads GAGVSQSPRYKVAKRGQDVALRCDPISGHVSLFWYQQALGQGPEFLTYFQNEAQLDKSGLPSDRFFAERPEGSVSTLKIQRTQQEDSAVYLCASSPAQGARNGYTFGSGTRLTVV.

This clonotype was observed at least ten times. CDR3 nucleotides: TGTGCCAGCAGCGCAAGCTCCAGGGTGGGCACCGGGGAGCTGTTTTTT. Its protein is CASSASSRVGTGELFF. The chain recombines TRBV7-2 with TRBJ2-2; D perhaps matches TRBD1 (5 bases). This CDR3 spans 16 amino acids. V was trimmed by 5 bases and J by 4 bases, leaving 17 bases between them. Germline assignment: CDR1 SGHTA and CDR2 FQGNSA.

This clonotype was detected ten times or more. The DNA of the CDR3 is TGTGCCAGCAGTAATAGGGACAGGATGAACACTGAAGCTTTCTTT. Its translation: CASSNRDRMNTEAFF. V gene TRBV12-3 or TRBV12-4 combines with J gene TRBJ1-1; 8 bases line up with TRBD1. This CDR3 is built from 15 residues. J was trimmed by 0 bases and V by 5 bases; bases with no gene match: 5.

This clonotype was seen many times. The chain carries TRBV12-3 or TRBV12-4 and TRBJ2-3; a possible D gene is TRBD2 (5 bases). The CDR3 sequence is 14 residues long. Trimming took 5 bases from V and 1 from J, leaving 10 bases between them. DNA of the CDR3: TGTGCCAGCAGTAGTCAGCGGCGCACAGATACGCAGTATTTT. This gives the protein CASSSQRRTDTQYF.

This clonotype was observed at least ten times. The chain carries TRBV3-1 and TRBJ2-7, with D perhaps TRBD1 (6 bases). Trimming removed 1 base at V and 2 bases at J, with 12 bases between. The V gene's germline CDR1 is LGHDT and CDR2 YNNKEL (reference sequence). The CDR3 has 15 amino acids. The CDR3 DNA sequence: TGTGCCAGCAGCCAAGTCCTGGGACAACCCTACGAGCAGTACTTC. Its translation: CASSQVLGQPYEQYF.

In its sample, this clonotype was seen many times. The gene calls are TRBV20-1 and TRBJ2-7; TRBD1 agrees at 9 bases. Germline V gene lookup returns CDR1 DFQATT and CDR2 SNEGSKA (reference sequence). The trim removed 6 bases at V and 4 bases at J, leaving 4 bases unmatched. The CDR3 extends over 12 amino acids. Here the CDR3 reads CSAAGTGYEQYF. Written as DNA, the CDR3 is TGCAGTGCCGCCGGGACAGGGTACGAGCAGTACTTC.

The CDR3 coding sequence is TGTTCTAGCAGCTTGGGTCAGGGACTTGGCTACACCTTC. Its translation: CSSSLGQGLGYTF. The chain couples TRBV7-2 to TRBJ1-2; TRBD1 might be the D (5 bases). CDR1 is SGHTA, CDR2 FQGNSA, per germline. The CDR3 covers 13 residues.

This clonotype was picked up many times. This chain links TRBV5-1 with TRBJ2-1; the match to TRBD2 covers 12 bases. The length of the CDR3 is 20 residues. Trimming at V came to 0 bases and at J to 9 bases, leaving 19 bases not matched to a gene. CDR1 is SGHRS and CDR2 is YFSETQ in the germline V gene. The CDR3 protein is CASSLEAAGYLAGGRGEQFF. The CDR3 DNA reads TGCGCCAGCAGCTTGGAGGCCGCGGGGTACCTAGCGGGGGGGCGGGGTGAGCAGTTCTTC. The whole variable domain, remainder taken from reference TRBV5-1 and TRBJ2-1, is KAGVTQTPRYLIKTRGQQVTLSCSPISGHRSVSWYQQTPGQGLQFLFEYFSETQRNKGNFPGRFSGRQFSNSRSEMNVSTLELGDSALYLCASSLEAAGYLAGGRGEQFFGPGTRLTVL.

This clonotype has ten or more counts. The chain recombines TRBV25-1 with TRBJ1-3; D ambiguous. The V end lost 5 bases, the J end lost 0 bases, and 8 bases lay between the germline ends. Germline lookup yields CDR1 MGHDK and CDR2 SYGVNS. The CDR3 is 14 residues long. The CDR3 loop is CASSSGVSGNTIYF. The CDR3, as DNA: TGTGCCAGCAGTTCCGGGGTCTCTGGAAACACCATATATTTT.